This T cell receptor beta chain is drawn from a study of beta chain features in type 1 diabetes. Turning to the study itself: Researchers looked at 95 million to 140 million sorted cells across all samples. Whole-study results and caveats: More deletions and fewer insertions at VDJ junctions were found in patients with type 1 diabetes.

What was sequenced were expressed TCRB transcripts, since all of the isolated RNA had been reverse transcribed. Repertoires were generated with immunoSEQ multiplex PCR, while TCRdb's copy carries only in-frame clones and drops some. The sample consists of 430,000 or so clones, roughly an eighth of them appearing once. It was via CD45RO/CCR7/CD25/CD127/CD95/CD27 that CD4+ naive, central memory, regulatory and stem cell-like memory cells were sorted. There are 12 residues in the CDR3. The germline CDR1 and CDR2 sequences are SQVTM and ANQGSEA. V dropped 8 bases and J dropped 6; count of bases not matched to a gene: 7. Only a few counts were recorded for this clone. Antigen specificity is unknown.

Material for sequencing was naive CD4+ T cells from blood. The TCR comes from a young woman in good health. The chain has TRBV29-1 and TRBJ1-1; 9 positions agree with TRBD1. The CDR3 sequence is CSSTGGPAEAFF. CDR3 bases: TGCAGCTCCACAGGGGGCCCGGCTGAAGCTTTCTTT.